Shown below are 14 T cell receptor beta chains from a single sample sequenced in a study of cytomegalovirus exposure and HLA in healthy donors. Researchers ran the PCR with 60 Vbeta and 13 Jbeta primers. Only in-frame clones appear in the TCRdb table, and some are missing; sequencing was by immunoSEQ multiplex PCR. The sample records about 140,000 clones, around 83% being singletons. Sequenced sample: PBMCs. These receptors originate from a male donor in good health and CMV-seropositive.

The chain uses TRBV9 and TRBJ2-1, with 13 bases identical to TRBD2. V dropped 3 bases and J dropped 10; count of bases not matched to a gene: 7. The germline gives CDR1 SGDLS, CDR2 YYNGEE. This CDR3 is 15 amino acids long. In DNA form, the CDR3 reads TGTGCCAGCAGCGCAACTAGCGGGAGGGCCCGGGAGCAGTTCTTC. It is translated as CASSATSGRAREQFF. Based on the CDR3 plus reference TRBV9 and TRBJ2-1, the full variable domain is DSGVTQTPKHLITATGQRVTLRCSPRSGDLSVYWYQQSLDQGLQFLIQYYNGEERAKGNILERFSAQQFPDLHSELNLSSLELGDSALYFCASSATSGRAREQFFGPGTRLTVL.

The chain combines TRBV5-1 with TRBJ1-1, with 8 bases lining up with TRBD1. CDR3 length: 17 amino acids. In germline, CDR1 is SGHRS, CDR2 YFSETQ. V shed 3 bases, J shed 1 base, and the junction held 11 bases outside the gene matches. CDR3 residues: CASSYASTGGRNTEAFF. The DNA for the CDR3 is TGCGCCAGCAGCTACGCATCTACAGGGGGAAGGAACACTGAAGCTTTCTTT.

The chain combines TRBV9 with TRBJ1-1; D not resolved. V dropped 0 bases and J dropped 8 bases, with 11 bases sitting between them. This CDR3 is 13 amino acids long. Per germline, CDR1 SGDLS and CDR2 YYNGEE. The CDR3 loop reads CASSVESTTEAFF. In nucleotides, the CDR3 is TGTGCCAGCAGCGTAGAAAGTACGACAGAAGCTTTCTTT.

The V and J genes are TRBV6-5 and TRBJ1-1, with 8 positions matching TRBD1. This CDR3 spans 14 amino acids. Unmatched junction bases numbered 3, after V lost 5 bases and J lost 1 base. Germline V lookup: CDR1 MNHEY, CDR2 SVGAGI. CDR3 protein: CASSATGENTEAFF. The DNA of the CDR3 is TGTGCCAGCAGTGCGACAGGGGAGAACACTGAAGCTTTCTTT.

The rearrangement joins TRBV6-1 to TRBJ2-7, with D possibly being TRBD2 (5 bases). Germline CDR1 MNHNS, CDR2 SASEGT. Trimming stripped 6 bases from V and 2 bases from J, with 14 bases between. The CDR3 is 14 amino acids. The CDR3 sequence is CASRGLAIPYEQYF. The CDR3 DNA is TGTGCCAGCAGAGGACTGGCTATTCCCTACGAGCAGTACTTC.

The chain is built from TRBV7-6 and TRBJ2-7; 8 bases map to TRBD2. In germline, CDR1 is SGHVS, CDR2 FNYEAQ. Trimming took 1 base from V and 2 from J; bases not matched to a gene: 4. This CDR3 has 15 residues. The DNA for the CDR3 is TGTGCCAGCAGCTTAGAAGGCGGGGGGACCTACGAGCAGTACTTC. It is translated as CASSLEGGGTYEQYF.

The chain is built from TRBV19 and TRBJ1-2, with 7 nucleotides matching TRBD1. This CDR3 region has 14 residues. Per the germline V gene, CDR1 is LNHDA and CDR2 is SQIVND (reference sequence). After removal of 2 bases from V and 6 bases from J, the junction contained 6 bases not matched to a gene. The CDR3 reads CASSITAGGHGYTF. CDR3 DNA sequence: TGTGCCAGTAGTATAACGGCAGGGGGGCATGGCTACACCTTC.

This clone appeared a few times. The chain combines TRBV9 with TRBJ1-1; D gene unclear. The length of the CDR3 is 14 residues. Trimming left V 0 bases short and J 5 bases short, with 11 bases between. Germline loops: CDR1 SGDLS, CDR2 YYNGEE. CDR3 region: CASSVATPGTEAFF. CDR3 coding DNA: TGTGCCAGCAGCGTAGCCACCCCGGGGACTGAAGCTTTCTTT.

The chain's CDR3 is CASSARGSGNTIYF. The CDR3 nucleotides are TGTGCCAGCAGTGCTAGGGGCTCTGGAAACACCATATATTTT. The chain has TRBV6-1 and TRBJ1-3; D perhaps matches TRBD1 (5 bases). CDR3 length: 14 residues. Trimming left V 4 bases short and J 0 bases short, with 7 bases between. Looked up from germline, CDR1 is MNHNS and CDR2 is SASEGT.

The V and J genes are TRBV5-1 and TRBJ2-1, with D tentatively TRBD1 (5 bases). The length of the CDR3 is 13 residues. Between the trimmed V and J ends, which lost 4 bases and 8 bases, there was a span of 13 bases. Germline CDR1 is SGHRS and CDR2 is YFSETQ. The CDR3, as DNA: TGCGCCAGCAGCACTCAGGGCGTGGATGAGCAGTTCTTC. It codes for CASSTQGVDEQFF. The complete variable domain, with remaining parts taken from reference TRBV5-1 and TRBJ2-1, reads KAGVTQTPRYLIKTRGQQVTLSCSPISGHRSVSWYQQTPGQGLQFLFEYFSETQRNKGNFPGRFSGRQFSNSRSEMNVSTLELGDSALYLCASSTQGVDEQFFGPGTRLTVL.

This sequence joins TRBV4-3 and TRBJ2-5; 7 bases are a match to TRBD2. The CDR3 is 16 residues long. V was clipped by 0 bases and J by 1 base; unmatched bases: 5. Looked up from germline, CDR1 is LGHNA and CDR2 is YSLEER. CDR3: CASSQEGVAGQETQYF. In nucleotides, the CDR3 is TGCGCCAGCAGCCAAGAGGGGGTAGCGGGCCAAGAGACCCAGTACTTC.

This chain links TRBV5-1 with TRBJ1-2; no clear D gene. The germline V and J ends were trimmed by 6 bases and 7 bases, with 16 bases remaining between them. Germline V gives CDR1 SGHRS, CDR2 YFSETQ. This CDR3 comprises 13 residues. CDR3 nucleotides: TGCGCCAGCAACTCTAGCGACGGAGCTGGCTACACCTTC. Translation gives CASNSSDGAGYTF. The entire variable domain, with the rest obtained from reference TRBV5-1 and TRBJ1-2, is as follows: KAGVTQTPRYLIKTRGQQVTLSCSPISGHRSVSWYQQTPGQGLQFLFEYFSETQRNKGNFPGRFSGRQFSNSRSEMNVSTLELGDSALYLCASNSSDGAGYTFGSGTRLTVV.

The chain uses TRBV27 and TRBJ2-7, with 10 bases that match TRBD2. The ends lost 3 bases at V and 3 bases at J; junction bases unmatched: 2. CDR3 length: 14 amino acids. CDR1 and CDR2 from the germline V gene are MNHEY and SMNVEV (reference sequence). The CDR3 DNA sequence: TGTGCCAGCAGTTTCACTAGCGGGAACTACGAGCAGTACTTC. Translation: CASSFTSGNYEQYF.

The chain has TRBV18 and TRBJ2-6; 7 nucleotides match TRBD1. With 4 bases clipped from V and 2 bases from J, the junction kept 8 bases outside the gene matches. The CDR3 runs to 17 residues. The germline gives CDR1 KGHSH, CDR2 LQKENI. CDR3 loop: CASSLTGLVTGANVLTF. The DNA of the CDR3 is TGTGCCAGCTCACTGACAGGGTTGGTTACTGGGGCCAACGTCCTGACTTTC.